The 24 T cell receptor beta chains reported below all come from one sample, sequenced in a study of blood T cell repertoires in COVID-19. Some clones are missing from TCRdb's copy, which holds only in-frame ones; the method was immunoSEQ multiplex PCR. The sample has 300,000 to 400,000 clones, approximately 88% seen once; the top ten hold less than 5.5%. The sequencing sample was made of PBMCs or T cells enriched from blood (not recorded which). These receptor sequences come from a man aged 30 to 45 who had recovered from COVID-19.

As concerns this clone: The sample holds other DNA sequences that translate to the same CDR3. The genes are TRBV5-1 and TRBJ2-2; 9 nucleotides match TRBD1. CDR3 size: 14 residues. The trim removed 4 bases at V and 6 bases at J, leaving 4 bases unmatched. CDR1 is SGHRS, CDR2 YFSETQ, per germline. This CDR3 reads CASSLGQGSGELFF. The CDR3 DNA is TGCGCCAGCAGCCTAGGACAGGGGTCCGGGGAGCTGTTTTTT.

The rearrangement uses TRBV2 and TRBJ1-2; 8 positions match TRBD1. Unmatched junction bases numbered 4, after V lost 6 bases and J lost 1 base. Germline V gives CDR1 SNHLY, CDR2 FYNNEI. The CDR3 extends over 14 amino acids. CDR3 nucleotide sequence: TGTGCCAGCAGGGGGGACAGGAGTAACTATGGCTACACCTTC. Translated, it gives CASRGDRSNYGYTF.

The chain has TRBV18 and TRBJ2-5, with a weak D call TRBD1 (5 bases). The germline V gene encodes CDR1 KGHSH and CDR2 LQKENI. The length of the CDR3 is 15 residues. Between the trimmed V and J ends, which lost 3 bases and 3 bases, there was a span of 14 bases. In DNA, the CDR3 is TGTGCCAGCTCACCTATCCAGGGTTCGGAAGAGACCCAGTACTTC. Its translation is CASSPIQGSEETQYF.

This chain links TRBV6-1 with TRBJ1-1; D is unclear. CDR3 length: 13 amino acids. V lost 0 bases and J lost 6, with 8 bases in between. CDR1 MNHNS and CDR2 SASEGT come from the germline V gene. Here the CDR3 DNA reads TGTGCCAGCAGTGAAGCGCGGTCCGCTGAAGCTTTCTTT. This sequence encodes CASSEARSAEAFF.

This clone was seen just once. V is TRBV9 and J is TRBJ1-3, with a tentative D call TRBD1 (5 bases). This CDR3 contains 13 residues. V lost 3 bases and J lost 3, with 7 bases in between. The germline CDR1 and CDR2 sequences are SGDLS and YYNGEE. CDR3 amino acids: CASSGQGGNTIYF. DNA for the CDR3: TGTGCCAGCAGCGGTCAGGGTGGAAACACCATATATTTT.

V gene TRBV7-8 combines with J gene TRBJ2-3, with D possibly being TRBD2 (7 bases). Germline V gene sequence: CDR1 SGHVS, CDR2 FQNEAQ. There are 15 residues in the CDR3. V was shortened by 5 bases and J by 0 bases, with 12 bases between the two germline ends. CDR3 coding DNA: TGTGCCAGCAGCCGGGGGGCCCCTAGCACAGATACGCAGTATTTT. It yields the protein CASSRGAPSTDTQYF.

The V call is TRBV5-5, the J call TRBJ2-1, with 10 bases identical to TRBD2. Germline V lookup: CDR1 SGHKS, CDR2 YYEKEE (reference sequence). The V gene end was trimmed by 3 bases and the J gene end by 6 bases; junction bases not matched to a gene: 15. This CDR3 contains 18 residues. The CDR3 sequence is CASSSSLSSGGALNEQFF. The CDR3 DNA is TGTGCCAGCAGCTCCTCCTTGTCCAGCGGGGGGGCCCTCAATGAGCAGTTCTTC.

Concerning this clone itself: Other DNA sequences in this specimen translate into the identical CDR3. This chain uses TRBV2 with TRBJ1-1; D remains unclear. The CDR3 length is 13 residues. Trimming cost V 4 bases and J 0 bases, with 6 bases left between them. Per germline, CDR1 SNHLY and CDR2 FYNNEI. The DNA for the CDR3 is TGTGCCAGCAGTGCAGGCCTGAACACTGAAGCTTTCTTT. Encoded protein: CASSAGLNTEAFF.

This chain links TRBV11-2 with TRBJ2-3; D remains unclear. The V end lost 2 bases, the J end lost 6 bases, and 9 bases lay between the germline ends. The germline V gene encodes CDR1 SGHAT and CDR2 FQNNGV. This CDR3 has 13 residues. Here the CDR3 reads CASSLYQADTQYF. The DNA of the CDR3 is TGTGCCAGCAGCTTATACCAAGCGGATACGCAGTATTTT.

The V and J genes are TRBV6-2 or TRBV6-3 and TRBJ2-7, with a tentative D call TRBD2 (6 bases). Trimming cost V 0 bases and J 2 bases, with 14 bases left between them. The CDR3 totals 16 residues. Germline CDR1 reads MNHEY; CDR2 reads SVGEGT. CDR3: CASSYSFLPGAYEQYF. CDR3 nucleotides: TGTGCCAGCAGTTACTCGTTCCTCCCGGGGGCCTACGAGCAGTACTTC.

CDR3 residues: CASSVALAGGADTQYF. CDR3 bases: TGTGCCAGCAGCGTAGCGCTAGCGGGGGGAGCAGATACGCAGTATTTT. The chain joins TRBV9 to TRBJ2-3; TRBD2 matches at 11 bases. The CDR3 has 16 amino acids. The germline CDR1 and CDR2 sequences are SGDLS and YYNGEE. The V segment lost 0 bases and the J segment 4 bases; nucleotides outside the gene matches: 4.

The chain employs TRBV6-5 and TRBJ2-2, with a weak D call TRBD2 (5 bases). The CDR3 contains 15 residues. Germline CDR1 reads MNHEY; CDR2 reads SVGAGI. V dropped 2 bases and J dropped 0 bases, with 7 bases sitting between them. The CDR3 sequence: CASSYTRANTGELFF. The CDR3 nucleotides read TGTGCCAGCAGTTACACGAGGGCGAACACCGGGGAGCTGTTTTTT.

The chain recombines TRBV11-2 with TRBJ1-5, with 9 bases aligning to TRBD1. CDR1 and CDR2 (germline): SGHAT, FQNNGV. This CDR3 is 16 amino acids long. The ends lost 5 bases at V and 9 bases at J; junction bases unmatched: 14. Here the CDR3 reads CASSRAGQGGMGPQHF. The CDR3 bases are TGTGCCAGCAGCCGCGCGGGACAGGGTGGGATGGGGCCCCAGCATTTT.

The V gene is TRBV7-9, the J gene TRBJ1-6; 9 bases agree with TRBD1. The ends lost 6 bases at V and 7 bases at J; junction bases unmatched: 13. The germline CDR1 and CDR2 sequences are SEHNR and FQNEAQ (reference sequence). CDR3 length: 17 residues. CDR3 in amino acids: CASSRMGWTGENSPLHF. CDR3 sequence (DNA): TGTGCCAGCAGTCGGATGGGGTGGACAGGGGAAAATTCACCCCTCCACTTT.

This chain connects TRBV5-4 to TRBJ1-1, with D tentatively TRBD1 (5 bases). Germline-derived CDR1 and CDR2 are SGHNT and YYREEE (reference sequence). The ends were cut back, 5 bases at V and 1 base at J, with 9 bases in the middle. CDR3 length: 13 amino acids. CDR3 residues: CASRDTGNTEAFF. CDR3 in DNA: TGTGCCAGCAGGGACACAGGGAACACTGAAGCTTTCTTT. Based on the CDR3 plus reference TRBV5-4 and TRBJ1-1, the full variable domain is ETGVTQSPTHLIKTRGQQVTLRCSSQSGHNTVSWYQQALGQGPQFIFQYYREEENGRGNFPPRFSGLQFPNYSSELNVNALELDDSALYLCASRDTGNTEAFFGQGTRLTVV.

The chain couples TRBV7-2 to TRBJ2-2; D is perhaps TRBD2 (5 bases). With 5 bases removed from V and 17 bases from J, the gap between germline ends came to 27 bases. Germline CDR1 is SGHTA and CDR2 is FQGNSA. This CDR3 spans 15 amino acids. The CDR3 DNA follows: TGTGCCAGCAGCCAATTGGGGAGCGCCCAAGGGCGGATCTTTTTT. Its protein product is CASSQLGSAQGRIFF.

The gene calls are TRBV5-1 and TRBJ2-2, with TRBD2 identical over 7 bases. Germline CDR1 is SGHRS and CDR2 is YFSETQ. CDR3 length equals 15 residues. Unmatched junction bases numbered 4, after V lost 0 bases and J lost 5 bases. CDR3 protein: CASSLGREGTGELFF. In nucleotides, the CDR3 is TGCGCCAGCAGCTTGGGAAGGGAGGGAACCGGGGAGCTGTTTTTT.

DNA of the CDR3: TGTGCCAGCAGCCATTACTCGACTAGCGCTTACAATGAGCAGTTCTTC. Encoded protein: CASSHYSTSAYNEQFF. The chain joins TRBV5-5 to TRBJ2-1; 8 bases line up with TRBD2. The germline V gene has CDR1 SGHKS and CDR2 YYEKEE (reference sequence). The ends lost 4 bases at V and 4 bases at J; junction bases unmatched: 10. This CDR3 is built from 16 residues.

The CDR3 spells CASTPTGNYEQYF. In DNA form, the CDR3 reads TGTGCCAGCACCCCGACGGGTAACTACGAGCAGTACTTC. The rearrangement links TRBV6-2 or TRBV6-3 to TRBJ2-7; unclear D gene. CDR1 is MNHEY and CDR2 is SVGEGT in the germline V gene. The CDR3 spans 13 residues. The V and J ends lost 7 bases and 3 bases respectively, with 13 bases between them.

This chain links TRBV19 with TRBJ2-1; a weak D match, TRBD1 (5 bases). The V end was cut by 6 bases, the J end by 6 bases, with 15 bases between. The germline V gene encodes CDR1 LNHDA and CDR2 SQIVND (reference sequence). The CDR3 loop spans 14 amino acids. CDR3 amino acids: CASSPHQGGNEQFF. The CDR3 region has the DNA TGTGCCAGTAGCCCACACCAGGGCGGCAATGAGCAGTTCTTC.

The chain links TRBV4-1 to TRBJ1-4; D is ambiguous. V was cut by 3 bases and J by 7 bases, with 27 bases left in between. The CDR3 has 19 residues. Germline V CDR1 and CDR2: MGHRA, YSYEKL. The CDR3 protein is CASSQLTGLVSSESEKLFF. CDR3 DNA: TGCGCCAGCAGCCAGTTGACTGGGTTGGTATCGTCCGAGTCTGAAAAACTGTTTTTT.

The rearrangement links TRBV12-5 to TRBJ1-1; 9 bases match TRBD1. The CDR3 loop spans 22 amino acids. Unmatched junction bases numbered 24, after V lost 0 bases and J lost 4 bases. CDR1 and CDR2 from the germline V gene are LGHNT and FRNRAP. CDR3 DNA: TGTGCTAGTGGTTTGGTACCGTCCGGGACAGGGTTCGGTTTAGGATATAGCACTGAAGCTTTCTTT. Translation gives CASGLVPSGTGFGLGYSTEAFF.

The chain uses TRBV10-3 and TRBJ1-2; no clear D gene. CDR3 length equals 15 residues. The V and J ends lost 0 bases and 4 bases respectively, with 12 bases between them. The germline V gene encodes CDR1 ENHRY and CDR2 SYGVKD. CDR3 amino acids: CAISESSTGIYGYTF. Here the CDR3 DNA reads TGTGCCATCAGTGAGTCGTCGACGGGGATCTATGGCTACACCTTC.

This clone was counted only a few times. This chain uses TRBV7-9 with TRBJ1-1; no clear D. The V end lost 1 base, the J end lost 3 bases, and 6 bases lay between the germline ends. CDR1 and CDR2 (germline): SEHNR, FQNEAQ (reference sequence). The CDR3 extends over 13 amino acids. CDR3 DNA: TGTGCCAGCAGCTTAGTTGAGGACACTGAAGCTTTCTTT. This sequence encodes CASSLVEDTEAFF.